The rows below give T cell receptor beta chains drawn from one sample of a study of tumor-infiltrating lymphocytes in primary liver carcinoma. TCRdb recomputed calls from the multiplex PCR reads with MiXCR, one row per CDR3 protein. The data show about 99,000 distinct CDR3 sequences, with 55% to 75% seen just once and 7.5% to 10% held by the top ten. The sample was liver tumor tissue from sampling region 5. The receptors were gathered from a woman aged 60-75 years with primary liver carcinoma and hepatitis B virus infection. Each CDR3 is given with its conserved first and last residue. The order of the fields is V gene, clone size, D gene, J gene, CDR3 DNA, CDR3 protein. D genes are given only for firm matches. The listing skips clone size in some rows; elsewhere it reads once, few, many or a size class.

TRBV10-3	-	-	TRBJ1-4	TGTGCCATCAGTGAGACAACGGAAAAACTGTTTTTT	CAISETTEKLFF
TRBV5-1	-	-	TRBJ1-1	TGCGCCAGCAGCTTGGGACGAGGAAACAGTGGGGATAACACTGAAGCTTTCTTT	CASSLGRGNSGDNTEAFF
TRBV5-1	-	-	TRBJ1-4	TGCGCCAGCAGCTTAGGACAGAGCGGCCATGAAAAACTGTTTTTT	CASSLGQSGHEKLFF
TRBV10-2	-	TRBD1	TRBJ2-3	TGCGCCAGTAGTGGGGACAGGTCGGCTACGCAGTATTTT	CASSGDRSATQYF
TRBV5-1	many	-	TRBJ2-1	TGCGCCAGCAGCTTGGGGGGCAATGAGCAGTTCTTC	CASSLGGNEQFF
TRBV11-2	-	TRBD1	TRBJ1-5	TGTGCCGGCAGCTTCACAGGGGAAGGTCAGCCCCAGCGTTTT	CAGSFTGEGQPQRF
TRBV5-5	-	-	TRBJ1-6	TGTGCCAGCAGCTCATGGGGGTGCGACAATTCACCCCTCCACTTT	CASSSWGCDNSPLHF
TRBV11-2	-	-	TRBJ2-6	TGTCCCAGCAGCGCGACGAGCTCTGGGGCCAACGTCCTGATTTTC	CPSSATSSGANVLIF
TRBV5-1	many	-	TRBJ2-5	TGCGCCAGCAGCGTGACCGGACGGGAGACCCAGTACTTC	CASSVTGRETQYF
TRBV10-3	-	-	TRBJ1-5	TGTGCCATCAGTGAGTCTTCACAGGGCGGTCAGCCCCAACATTTT	CAISESSQGGQPQHF
TRBV6-6	medium-sized	-	TRBJ1-1	TGTGCCAGCAGCCTACAGGGACTCACTGAAGCTTTCTTT	CASSLQGLTEAFF